This T cell receptor (beta chain) derives from a study of beta chain features in type 1 diabetes. Whole-study context: Sorted cells from all samples, numbering about 100,000,000, were examined. Points from the study as a whole: A potential influence of HLA type upon TCRB rearrangement remained unresolved herein.

Germline V gene data show CDR1 as MNHNY and CDR2 as SVGAGI (reference sequence). CDR3 length equals 15 residues. V was cut by 5 bases and J by 9 bases, with 20 bases left in between. The authors reverse transcribed all of the isolated RNA, so sequencing captured expressed TCRB transcripts. The data were produced by immunoSEQ multiplex PCR, yet TCRdb's version contains in-frame clones alone and is incomplete. There are about 290,000 clones in the sample; 8% occur only once, and approximately 1% lies in the top ten. This clone has a count of ten or more. Its antigen is unknown. The receptor was isolated from a woman aged 18-35 years in good health. The chain employs TRBV6-6 and TRBJ2-1; D is possibly TRBD1 or TRBD2 (6 bases each). Sequenced input: central memory CD4+ T cells from blood. The CDR3: CASSPRGNRDTEQFF. The CDR3 DNA is TGTGCCAGCAGTCCCCGGGGGAATCGGGACACTGAGCAGTTCTTC.